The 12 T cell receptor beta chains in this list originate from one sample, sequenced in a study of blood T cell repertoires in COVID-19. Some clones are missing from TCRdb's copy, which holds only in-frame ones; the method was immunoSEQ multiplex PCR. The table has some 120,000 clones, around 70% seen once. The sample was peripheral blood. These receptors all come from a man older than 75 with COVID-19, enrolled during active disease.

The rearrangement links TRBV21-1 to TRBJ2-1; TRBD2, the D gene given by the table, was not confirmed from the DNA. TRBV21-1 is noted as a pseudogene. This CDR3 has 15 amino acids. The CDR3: CASSRRGSSYNEQFF. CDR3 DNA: TGTGCCAGCAGCCGTCGGGGGAGCTCCTACAATGAGCAGTTCTTC.

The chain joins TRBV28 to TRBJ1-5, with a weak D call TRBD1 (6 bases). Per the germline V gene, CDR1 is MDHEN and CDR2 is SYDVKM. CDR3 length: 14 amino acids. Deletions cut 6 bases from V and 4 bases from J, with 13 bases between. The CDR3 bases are TGTGCCAGCAGGGAGGACAGTTGGAATCAGCCCCAGCATTTT. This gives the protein CASREDSWNQPQHF.

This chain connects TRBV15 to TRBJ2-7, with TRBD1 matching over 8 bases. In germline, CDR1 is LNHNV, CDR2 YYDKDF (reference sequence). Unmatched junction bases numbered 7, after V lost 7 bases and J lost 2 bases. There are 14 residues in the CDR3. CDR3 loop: CATKQGGETYEQYF. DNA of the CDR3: TGTGCCACCAAACAGGGGGGTGAGACCTACGAGCAGTACTTC.

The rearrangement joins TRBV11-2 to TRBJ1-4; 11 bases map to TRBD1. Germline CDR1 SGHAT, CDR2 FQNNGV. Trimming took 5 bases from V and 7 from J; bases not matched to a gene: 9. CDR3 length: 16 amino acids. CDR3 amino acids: CASSPGQGGSGEKLFF. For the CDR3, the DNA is TGTGCCAGCAGCCCGGGACAGGGGGGTTCGGGTGAAAAACTGTTTTTT.

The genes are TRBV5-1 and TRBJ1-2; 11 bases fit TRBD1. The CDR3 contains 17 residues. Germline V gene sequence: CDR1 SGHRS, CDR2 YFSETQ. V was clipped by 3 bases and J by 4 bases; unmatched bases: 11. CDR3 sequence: CASSWSPGGTGGYGYTF. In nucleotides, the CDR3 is TGCGCCAGCAGCTGGTCTCCCGGGGGGACAGGGGGCTATGGCTACACCTTC.

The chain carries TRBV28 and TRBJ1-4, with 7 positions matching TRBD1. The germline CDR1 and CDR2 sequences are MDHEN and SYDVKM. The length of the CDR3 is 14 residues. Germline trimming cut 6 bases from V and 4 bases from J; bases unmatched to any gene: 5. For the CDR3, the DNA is TGTGCCAGCAGCCCGGACAGGATTAATGAAAAACTGTTTTTT. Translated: CASSPDRINEKLFF.

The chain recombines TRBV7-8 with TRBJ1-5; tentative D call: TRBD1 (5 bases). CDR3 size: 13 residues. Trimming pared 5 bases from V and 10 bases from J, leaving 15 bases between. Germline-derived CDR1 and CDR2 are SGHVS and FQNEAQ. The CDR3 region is CASSKAGVPPQHF. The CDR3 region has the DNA TGTGCCAGCAGCAAAGCGGGGGTACCACCCCAGCATTTT.

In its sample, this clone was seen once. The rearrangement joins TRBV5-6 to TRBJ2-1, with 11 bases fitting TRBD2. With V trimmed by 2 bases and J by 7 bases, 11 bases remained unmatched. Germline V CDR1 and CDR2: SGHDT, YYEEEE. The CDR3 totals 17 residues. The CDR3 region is CASSFYTSGGARNEQFF. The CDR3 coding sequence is TGTGCCAGCAGCTTCTACACTAGCGGGGGCGCGCGGAATGAGCAGTTCTTC.

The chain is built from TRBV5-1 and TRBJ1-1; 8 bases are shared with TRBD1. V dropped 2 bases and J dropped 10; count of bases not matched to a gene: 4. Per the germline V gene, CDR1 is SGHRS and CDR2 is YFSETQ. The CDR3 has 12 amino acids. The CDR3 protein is CASSFGQGAAFF. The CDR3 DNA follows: TGCGCCAGCAGCTTCGGACAGGGTGCAGCTTTCTTT.

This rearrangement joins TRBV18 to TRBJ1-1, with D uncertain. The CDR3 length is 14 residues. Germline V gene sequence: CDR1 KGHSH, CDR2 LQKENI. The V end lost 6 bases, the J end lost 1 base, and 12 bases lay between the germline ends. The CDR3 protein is CASSQYTQNTEAFF. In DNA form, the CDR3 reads TGTGCCAGCTCCCAATACACCCAGAACACTGAAGCTTTCTTT.

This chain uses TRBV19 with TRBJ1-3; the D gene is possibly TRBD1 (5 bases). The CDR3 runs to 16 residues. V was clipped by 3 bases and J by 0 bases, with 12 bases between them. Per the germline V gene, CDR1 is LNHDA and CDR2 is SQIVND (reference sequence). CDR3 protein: CASSIDRARSGNTIYF. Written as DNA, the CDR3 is TGTGCCAGTAGTATTGACAGAGCGCGCTCTGGAAACACCATATATTTT.

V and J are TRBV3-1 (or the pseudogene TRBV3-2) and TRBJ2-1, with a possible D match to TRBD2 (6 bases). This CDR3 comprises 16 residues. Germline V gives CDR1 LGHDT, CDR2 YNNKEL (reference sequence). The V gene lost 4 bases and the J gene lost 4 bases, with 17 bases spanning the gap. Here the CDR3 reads CASSPLTGTRYNEQFF. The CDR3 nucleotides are TGTGCCAGCAGCCCCCTGACTGGGACTCGATACAATGAGCAGTTCTTC.